Each of the 14 T cell receptor beta chains below was sequenced from the same sample in a study of T cells in Graves' hyperthyroidism and ophthalmopathy. TCR beta CDR3 region amplification was performed from RNA transcripts. Carried out on the TCR CDR3, a first-round RT-PCR used the HTBI primer set. TCRdb re-called the multiplex PCR reads through MiXCR, storing one row per CDR3 protein. The sample carries a few hundred thousand distinct CDR3 sequences, just under 15% recorded once. Specimen: blood. These receptors came from a woman aged 25 to 39 with Graves' hyperthyroidism.

This clonotype was seen a handful of times. The V gene is TRBV6-1, the J gene TRBJ2-1; 8 bases are shared with TRBD2. V gave up 2 bases and J gave up 3 bases; unmatched junction bases: 12. The CDR3 spans 18 residues. The germline V gene encodes CDR1 MNHNS and CDR2 SASEGT. The CDR3 loop is CASSEKKPGLVFYNEQFF. DNA of the CDR3: TGTGCCAGCAGTGAAAAGAAACCGGGACTAGTATTCTACAATGAGCAGTTCTTC.

This clonotype was detected many times. The chain couples TRBV5-1 to TRBJ2-6; D is uncertain. The CDR3 has 15 residues. V lost 4 bases, J lost 0 bases, and 8 bases lay in between. Germline loops: CDR1 SGHRS, CDR2 YFSETQ. CDR3 DNA sequence: TGCGCCAGCAGCGCCACAGCCTCTGGGGCCAACGTCCTGACTTTC. This sequence encodes CASSATASGANVLTF.

CDR3 nucleotides: TGTGCCACCGGAGACGCTCGACGCGTTCAGCAAGCACAGTATTTT. It yields the protein CATGDARRVQQAQYF. This rearrangement joins TRBV24-1 to TRBJ2-3, with D unclear. The CDR3 has 15 residues. Trimming stripped 9 bases from V and 12 bases from J, with 27 bases between. Germline V gene sequence: CDR1 KGHDR, CDR2 SFDVKD.

The chain carries TRBV3-1 and TRBJ2-7, with D tentatively TRBD1 (6 bases). Between the trimmed V and J ends, which lost 5 bases and 4 bases, there was a span of 15 bases. Germline-derived CDR1 and CDR2 are LGHDT and YNNKEL (reference sequence). The length of the CDR3 is 14 residues. CDR3 bases: TGTGCCAGCAGCTTGTTTGGACAGCTTTACGAGCAGTACTTC. Amino acid sequence: CASSLFGQLYEQYF.

This clonotype was seen a few times. This chain joins TRBV28 and TRBJ2-6, with 9 bases lining up with TRBD1. The V segment lost 6 bases and the J segment 2 bases; nucleotides outside the gene matches: 11. Germline CDR1 and CDR2: MDHEN and SYDVKM. The CDR3 sequence is 18 residues long. The CDR3 nucleotides are TGTGCCAGCAGGACCCCCGGGACAGGGAAGGCTGGGGCCAACGTCCTGACTTTC. Residues: CASRTPGTGKAGANVLTF.

This clonotype has at least ten counts. The V gene is TRBV27, the J gene TRBJ2-7; 8 bases map to TRBD1. The junction had 12 bases not matched to a gene; V was cut back by 10 bases and J by 4 bases. Per the germline V gene, CDR1 is MNHEY and CDR2 is SMNVEV (reference sequence). CDR3 length: 14 amino acids. The CDR3 protein is CATRPRTGTYEQYF. For the CDR3, the DNA is TGTGCCACCCGCCCACGGACAGGGACGTACGAGCAGTACTTC.

This clonotype was observed a handful of times. The DNA for the CDR3 is TGTGCCAGCAGACGGCCGAACAGGGGGCCTGCTGAAGCTTTCTTT. Translating gives CASRRPNRGPAEAFF. The chain joins TRBV5-8 to TRBJ1-1, with 9 bases lining up with TRBD1. Germline CDR1 is SGHTS and CDR2 is YDEGEE. The CDR3 sequence is 15 residues long. V shed 5 bases and J 6 bases; nucleotides not matched to a gene: 11.

This clonotype was found many times. The gene calls are TRBV7-2 and TRBJ2-5; D gene uncertain. This CDR3 is built from 12 residues. Trimming removed 0 bases at V and 6 bases at J, with 5 bases between. Germline lookup yields CDR1 SGHTA and CDR2 FQGNSA. The CDR3 loop is CASSLAEKTQYF. The CDR3 nucleotides read TGTGCCAGCAGCTTAGCCGAGAAGACCCAGTACTTC.

A few counts support this clonotype. The rearrangement links TRBV3-1 to TRBJ2-1; 8 bases agree with TRBD2. Trimming removed 6 bases from V and 1 base from J; junction bases left unmatched: 8. Germline CDR1 is LGHDT and CDR2 is YNNKEL (reference sequence). The CDR3 extends over 16 amino acids. The CDR3 protein is CASSYKSGSSYNEQFF. CDR3 coding DNA: TGTGCCAGCAGTTACAAGAGCGGGAGTTCCTACAATGAGCAGTTCTTC.

This clonotype has a count of ten or more. This chain links TRBV6-1 with TRBJ2-3; D perhaps matches TRBD2 (6 bases). The V gene's germline CDR1 is MNHNS and CDR2 SASEGT. The length of the CDR3 is 15 residues. V lost 8 bases to trimming and J lost 2 bases, with 17 bases between them. DNA for the CDR3: TGTGCCAGCCCTCAGGAGGGCCCGACCACAGATACGCAGTATTTT. Its translation: CASPQEGPTTDTQYF.

This clonotype was picked up many times. The chain employs TRBV12-3 or TRBV12-4 and TRBJ1-2; 8 nucleotides line up with TRBD1. V was pared by 6 bases and J by 7 bases, with 10 bases of the junction left unmatched. CDR3 length: 14 residues. CDR3 region: CASSGQGAITGYTF. The DNA for the CDR3 is TGTGCCAGCAGCGGACAGGGCGCGATTACTGGCTACACCTTC.

The chain joins TRBV15 to TRBJ1-3; 9 positions match TRBD1. V lost 4 bases, J lost 4 bases, and 5 bases stayed unmatched. CDR1 LNHNV and CDR2 YYDKDF come from the germline V gene (reference sequence). CDR3 length: 15 amino acids. The CDR3 region has the DNA TGTGCCACCAGCACCTACAGGGGGCCGGGAAACACCATATATTTT. Its protein product is CATSTYRGPGNTIYF.

The V and J genes are TRBV29-1 and TRBJ2-2; weak D call: TRBD2 (6 bases). Trimming took off 3 bases at V and 4 bases at J, with 15 bases between the two ends. Germline loops: CDR1 SQVTM, CDR2 ANQGSEA. The CDR3 runs to 15 residues. In nucleotides, the CDR3 is TGCAGCGTTGATCTTTCCGGGAGCGGCACCGGGGAGCTGTTTTTT. Protein sequence: CSVDLSGSGTGELFF.

This clonotype was seen ten or more times. The rearrangement links TRBV20-1 to TRBJ1-6; 8 nucleotides match TRBD1. CDR1 and CDR2 from the germline V gene are DFQATT and SNEGSKA (reference sequence). The V and J ends lost 6 bases and 5 bases, in that order; junction bases with no gene match: 6. This CDR3 has 14 amino acids. The CDR3 sequence: CSAPTDRDNSPLHF. Here the CDR3 DNA reads TGCAGTGCACCTACGGACAGGGATAATTCACCCCTCCACTTT.